This TCR beta chain appears in the sequencing data of a study of blood T cell repertoires in COVID-19. Turning to the study itself: T cells, B-cell-depleted T cells, or PBMCs supplied cDNA or gDNA.

The CDR3 totals 14 residues. V shed 5 bases, J shed 12 bases, and the junction held 13 bases outside the gene matches. CDR1 MNHEY and CDR2 SMNVEV come from the germline V gene (reference sequence). As processed by the authors: Amplification with reference gene primers provided the estimates of nucleated cell counts. TCRdb keeps only in-frame clones here, not all; method: immunoSEQ multiplex PCR. The V and J calls and the clone size are those of that table, but D and trimming were determined from the DNA. The sample holds 200,000 to 250,000 clones, about four fifths seen once. Sequences were obtained from peripheral blood. J is TRBJ2-1 and V is TRBV27; 7 nucleotides line up with TRBD2. The source of this sequence is a man aged 25-45 years who had recovered from COVID-19. The CDR3 DNA is TGTGCCAGCAGTCCGGGACTATACAATGACGTGCAGTTCTTC. Translating gives CASSPGLYNDVQFF.